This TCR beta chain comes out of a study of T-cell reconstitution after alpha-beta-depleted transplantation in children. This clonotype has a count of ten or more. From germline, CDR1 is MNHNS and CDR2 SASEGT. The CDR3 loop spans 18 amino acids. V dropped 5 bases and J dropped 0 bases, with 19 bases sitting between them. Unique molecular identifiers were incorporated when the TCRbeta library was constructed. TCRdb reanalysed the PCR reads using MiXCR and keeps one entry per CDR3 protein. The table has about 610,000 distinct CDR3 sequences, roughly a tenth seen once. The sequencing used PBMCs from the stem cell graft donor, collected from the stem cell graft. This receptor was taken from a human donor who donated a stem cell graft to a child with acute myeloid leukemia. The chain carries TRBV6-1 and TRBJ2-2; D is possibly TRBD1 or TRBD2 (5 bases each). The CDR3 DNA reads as TGTGCCAGCAGTCTGCGTCACGGGTGGGGGACGAACACCGGGGAGCTGTTTTTT. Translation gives CASSLRHGWGTNTGELFF.